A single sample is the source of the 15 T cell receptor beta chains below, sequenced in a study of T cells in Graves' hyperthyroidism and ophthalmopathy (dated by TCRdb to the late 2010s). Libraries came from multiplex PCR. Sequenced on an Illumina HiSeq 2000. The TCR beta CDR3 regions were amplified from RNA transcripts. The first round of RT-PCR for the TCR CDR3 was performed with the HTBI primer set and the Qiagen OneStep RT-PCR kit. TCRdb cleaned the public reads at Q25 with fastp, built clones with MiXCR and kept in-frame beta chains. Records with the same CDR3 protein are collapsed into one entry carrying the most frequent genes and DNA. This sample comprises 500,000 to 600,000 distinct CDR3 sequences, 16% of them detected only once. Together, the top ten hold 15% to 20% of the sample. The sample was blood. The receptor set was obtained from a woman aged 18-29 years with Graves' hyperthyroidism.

CDR3 sequence: CSASLGTGIAGELFF. Here the CDR3 DNA reads TGCAGTGCTTCCCTAGGGACAGGGATCGCCGGGGAGCTGTTTTTT. The chain joins TRBV20-1 to TRBJ2-2, with TRBD1 identical over 9 bases. The germline V gene has CDR1 DFQATT and CDR2 SNEGSKA (reference sequence). V was clipped by 5 bases and J by 6 bases; unmatched bases: 10. This CDR3 has 15 residues.

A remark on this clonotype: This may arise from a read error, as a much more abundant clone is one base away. This CDR3 reads CASSWDGVIVNTEAFF. CDR3 sequence (DNA): TGCGCCAGCAGCTGGGACGGGGTAATAGTGAACACTGAAGCTTTCTTT. This chain uses TRBV5-1 with TRBJ1-1; TRBD1 is a possible D gene (5 bases). CDR1 is SGHRS, CDR2 YFSETQ, per germline. The ends were cut back, 3 bases at V and 0 bases at J, with 15 bases in the middle. The CDR3 runs to 16 residues.

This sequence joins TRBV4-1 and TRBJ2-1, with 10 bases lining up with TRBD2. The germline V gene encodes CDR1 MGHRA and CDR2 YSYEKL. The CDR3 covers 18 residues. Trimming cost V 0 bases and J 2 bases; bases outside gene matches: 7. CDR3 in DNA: TGCGCCAGCAGCCAAGAAGGGAGCGGGGGGGCCCCCTACAATGAGCAGTTCTTC. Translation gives CASSQEGSGGAPYNEQFF.

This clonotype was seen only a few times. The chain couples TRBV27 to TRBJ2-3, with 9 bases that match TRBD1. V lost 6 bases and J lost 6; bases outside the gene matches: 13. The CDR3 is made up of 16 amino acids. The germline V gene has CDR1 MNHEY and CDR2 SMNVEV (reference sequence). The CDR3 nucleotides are TGTGCCAGCAGGCCTAAACCGGGACAGGGAGGTGATACGCAGTATTTT. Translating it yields CASRPKPGQGGDTQYF.

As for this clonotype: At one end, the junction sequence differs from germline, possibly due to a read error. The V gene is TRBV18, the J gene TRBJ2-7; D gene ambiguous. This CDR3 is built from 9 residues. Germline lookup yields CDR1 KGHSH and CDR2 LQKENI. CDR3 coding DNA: TGTGCCCGGTTGGCAGAGCGGTACTTC. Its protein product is CARLAERYF. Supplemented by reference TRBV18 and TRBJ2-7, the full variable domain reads NAGVMQNPRHLVRRRGQEARLRCSPMKGHSHVYWYRQLPEEGLKFMVYLQKENIIDESGMPKERFSAEFPKEGPSILRIQQVVRGDSAAYFCARLAERYFGPGTRLTVT.

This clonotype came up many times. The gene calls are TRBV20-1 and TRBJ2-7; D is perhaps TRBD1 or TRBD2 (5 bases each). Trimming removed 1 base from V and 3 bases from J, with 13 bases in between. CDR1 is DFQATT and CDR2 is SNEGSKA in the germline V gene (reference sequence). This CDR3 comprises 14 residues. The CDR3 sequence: CSARGGRESYEQYF. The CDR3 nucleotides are TGCAGTGCTAGAGGGGGCAGGGAGAGCTACGAGCAGTACTTC.

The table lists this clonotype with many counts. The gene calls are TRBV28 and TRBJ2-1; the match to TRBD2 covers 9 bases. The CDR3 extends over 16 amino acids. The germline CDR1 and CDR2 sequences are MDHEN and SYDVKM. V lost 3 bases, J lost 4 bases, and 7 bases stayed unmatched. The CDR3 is CASSLRTSVSYNEQFF. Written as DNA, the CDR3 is TGTGCCAGCAGTTTGAGGACTAGCGTCTCGTACAATGAGCAGTTCTTC.

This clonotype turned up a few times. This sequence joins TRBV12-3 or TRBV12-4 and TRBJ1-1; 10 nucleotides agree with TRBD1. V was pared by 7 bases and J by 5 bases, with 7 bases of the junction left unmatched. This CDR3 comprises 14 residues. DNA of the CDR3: TGTGCCAGCACTTTGACAGGGGGCATGACTGAAGCTTTCTTT. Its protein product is CASTLTGGMTEAFF.

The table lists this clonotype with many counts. In DNA form, the CDR3 reads TGTGCCAGCAGCCCCGCAGGGCCCGAAGCTTTCTTT. Amino acid sequence: CASSPAGPEAFF. The V call is TRBV12-3 or TRBV12-4, the J call TRBJ1-1, with a possible D match to TRBD1 (5 bases). Trimming took off 6 bases at V and 8 bases at J, with 13 bases between the two ends. The length of the CDR3 is 12 residues.

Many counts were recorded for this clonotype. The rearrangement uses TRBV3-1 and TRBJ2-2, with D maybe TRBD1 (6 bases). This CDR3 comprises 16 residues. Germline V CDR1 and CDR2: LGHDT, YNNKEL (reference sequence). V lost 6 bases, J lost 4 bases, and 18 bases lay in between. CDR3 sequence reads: CASSRTGTGFTGELFF. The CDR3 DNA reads TGTGCCAGCAGTCGCACGGGTACAGGGTTCACCGGGGAGCTGTTTTTT.

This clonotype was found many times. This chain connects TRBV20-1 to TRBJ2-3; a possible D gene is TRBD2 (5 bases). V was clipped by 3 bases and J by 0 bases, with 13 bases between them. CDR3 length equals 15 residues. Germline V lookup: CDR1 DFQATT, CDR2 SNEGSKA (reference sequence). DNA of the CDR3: TGCAGTGCTAGCTCAGCGGCCTCTAGCACAGATACGCAGTATTTT. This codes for CSASSAASSTDTQYF.

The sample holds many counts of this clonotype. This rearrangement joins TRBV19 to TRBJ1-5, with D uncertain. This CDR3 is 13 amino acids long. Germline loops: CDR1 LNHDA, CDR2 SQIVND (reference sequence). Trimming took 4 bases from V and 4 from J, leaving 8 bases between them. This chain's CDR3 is CASSRWLNQPQHF. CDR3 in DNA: TGTGCCAGTAGTAGATGGTTAAATCAGCCCCAGCATTTT.

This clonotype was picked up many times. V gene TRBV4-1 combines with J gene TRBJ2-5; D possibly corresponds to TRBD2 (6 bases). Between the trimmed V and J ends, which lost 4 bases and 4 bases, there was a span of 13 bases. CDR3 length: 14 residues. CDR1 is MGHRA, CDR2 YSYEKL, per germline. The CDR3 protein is CASSPLRGGETQYF. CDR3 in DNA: TGCGCCAGCAGCCCCCTGCGGGGAGGAGAGACCCAGTACTTC.

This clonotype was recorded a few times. The CDR3 region has the DNA TGTGCCAGCAGCCAAGAGGAAACTTTCGGGACACAAAATTATGGCTACACCTTC. Protein product: CASSQEETFGTQNYGYTF. The chain has TRBV3-1 and TRBJ1-2, with D possibly TRBD1 on 6 matching bases. Germline lookup yields CDR1 LGHDT and CDR2 YNNKEL (reference sequence). V was cut by 0 bases and J by 5 bases, with 22 bases left in between. The CDR3 loop spans 18 amino acids.

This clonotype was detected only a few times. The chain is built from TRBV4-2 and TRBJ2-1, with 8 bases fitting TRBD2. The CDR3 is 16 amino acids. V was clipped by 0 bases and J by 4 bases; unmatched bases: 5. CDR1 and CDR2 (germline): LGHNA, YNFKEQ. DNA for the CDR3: TGTGCCAGCAGCCAAGACTTGGGGACTAGTTACAATGAGCAGTTCTTC. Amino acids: CASSQDLGTSYNEQFF.